This T cell receptor beta chain was documented in a study of T cell changes during pregnancy in multiple sclerosis. TCRdb keeps only in-frame clones here, not all; method: immunoSEQ multiplex PCR. The data hold tens of thousands of clones, with around 92% observed a single time. This CDR3 has 16 residues. With V trimmed by 4 bases and J by 2 bases, 4 bases remained unmatched. Germline CDR1 reads MDHEN; CDR2 reads SYDVKM. This receptor was obtained from a female donor with multiple sclerosis, enrolled in a pregnancy study. The J gene is TRBJ2-1, the V gene TRBV28; 11 positions match TRBD2. The sequencing here drew on CD4+ T cells from peripheral blood mononuclear cells, taken in the third trimester of pregnancy. The CDR3 bases are TGTGCCAGCAGTTCCCTGACTAGCGGGGCCTACAATGAGCAGTTCTTC. It translates to CASSSLTSGAYNEQFF.